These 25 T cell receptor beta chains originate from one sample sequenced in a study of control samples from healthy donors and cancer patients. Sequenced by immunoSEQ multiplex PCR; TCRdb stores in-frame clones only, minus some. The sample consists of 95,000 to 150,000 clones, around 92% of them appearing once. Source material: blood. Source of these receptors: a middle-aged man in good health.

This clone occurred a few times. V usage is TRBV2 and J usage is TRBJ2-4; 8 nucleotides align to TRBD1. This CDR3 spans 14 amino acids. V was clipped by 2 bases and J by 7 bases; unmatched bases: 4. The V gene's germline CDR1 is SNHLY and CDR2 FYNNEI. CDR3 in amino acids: CASSEQGAGNIQYF. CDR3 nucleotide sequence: TGTGCCAGCAGTGAACAGGGGGCAGGGAACATTCAGTACTTC.

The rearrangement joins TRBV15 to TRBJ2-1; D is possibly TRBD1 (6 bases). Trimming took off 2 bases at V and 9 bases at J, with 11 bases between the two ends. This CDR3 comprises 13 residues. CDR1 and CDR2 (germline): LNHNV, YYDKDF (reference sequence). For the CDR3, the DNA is TGTGCCACCAGCAGACCAAAAGGGGGTGAGCAGTTCTTC. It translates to CATSRPKGGEQFF.

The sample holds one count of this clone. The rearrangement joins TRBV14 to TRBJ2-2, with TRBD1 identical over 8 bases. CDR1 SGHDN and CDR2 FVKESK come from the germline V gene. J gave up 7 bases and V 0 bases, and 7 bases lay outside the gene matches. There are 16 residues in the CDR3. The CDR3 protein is CASSQDYWTGIGELFF. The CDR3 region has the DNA TGTGCCAGCAGCCAAGATTACTGGACAGGGATCGGGGAGCTGTTTTTT.

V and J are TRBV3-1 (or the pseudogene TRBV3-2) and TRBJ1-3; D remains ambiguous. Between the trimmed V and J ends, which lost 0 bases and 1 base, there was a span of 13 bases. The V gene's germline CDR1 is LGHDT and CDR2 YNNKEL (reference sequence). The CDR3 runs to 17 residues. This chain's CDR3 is CASSQDALPASGNTIYF. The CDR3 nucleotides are TGTGCCAGCAGCCAAGACGCCCTCCCGGCATCTGGAAACACCATATATTTT.

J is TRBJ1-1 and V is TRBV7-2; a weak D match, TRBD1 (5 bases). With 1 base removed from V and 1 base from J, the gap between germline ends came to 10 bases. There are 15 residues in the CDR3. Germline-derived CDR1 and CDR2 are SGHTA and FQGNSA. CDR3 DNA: TGTGCCAGCAGCTTAGGCGCGGGGCGGAACACTGAAGCTTTCTTT. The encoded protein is CASSLGAGRNTEAFF.

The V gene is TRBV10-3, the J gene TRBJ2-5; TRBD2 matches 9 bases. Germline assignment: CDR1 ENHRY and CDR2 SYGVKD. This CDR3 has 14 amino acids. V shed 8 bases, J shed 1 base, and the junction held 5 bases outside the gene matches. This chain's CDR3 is CAIQRGAVQETQYF. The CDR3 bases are TGTGCCATCCAGCGGGGGGCCGTCCAAGAGACCCAGTACTTC.

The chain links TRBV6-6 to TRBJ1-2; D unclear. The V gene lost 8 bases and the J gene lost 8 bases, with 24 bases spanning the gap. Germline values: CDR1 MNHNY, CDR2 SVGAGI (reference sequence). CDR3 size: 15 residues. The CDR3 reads CASELGIGGKTGYTF. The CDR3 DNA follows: TGTGCCAGCGAGTTAGGAATTGGCGGGAAGACGGGCTACACCTTC.

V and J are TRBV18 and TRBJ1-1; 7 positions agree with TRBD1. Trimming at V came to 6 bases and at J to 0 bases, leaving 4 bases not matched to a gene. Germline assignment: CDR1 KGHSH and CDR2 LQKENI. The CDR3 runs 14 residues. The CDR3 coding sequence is TGTGCCAGCTCGCCGGGACAGATGAACACTGAAGCTTTCTTT. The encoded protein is CASSPGQMNTEAFF.

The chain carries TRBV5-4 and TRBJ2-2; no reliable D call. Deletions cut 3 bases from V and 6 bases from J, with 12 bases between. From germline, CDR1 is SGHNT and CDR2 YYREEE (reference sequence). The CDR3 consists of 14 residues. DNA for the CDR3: TGTGCCAGCAGCTCTACCCAGCGCCCCGGGGAGCTGTTTTTT. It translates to CASSSTQRPGELFF.

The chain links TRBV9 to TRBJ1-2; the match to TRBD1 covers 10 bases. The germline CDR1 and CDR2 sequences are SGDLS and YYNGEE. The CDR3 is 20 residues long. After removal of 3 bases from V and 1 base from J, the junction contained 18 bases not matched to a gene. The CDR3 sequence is CASSGPTTSDRGLLNYGYTF. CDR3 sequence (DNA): TGTGCCAGCAGCGGTCCCACAACCTCAGACAGGGGGCTCCTTAACTATGGCTACACCTTC.

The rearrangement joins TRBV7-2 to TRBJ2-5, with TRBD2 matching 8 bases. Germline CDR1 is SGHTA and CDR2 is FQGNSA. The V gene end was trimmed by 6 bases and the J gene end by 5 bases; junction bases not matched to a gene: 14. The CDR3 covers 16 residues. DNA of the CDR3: TGTGCCAGCAGGCTCACATCCGGGGGGGCATTTGAGACCCAGTACTTC. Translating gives CASRLTSGGAFETQYF.

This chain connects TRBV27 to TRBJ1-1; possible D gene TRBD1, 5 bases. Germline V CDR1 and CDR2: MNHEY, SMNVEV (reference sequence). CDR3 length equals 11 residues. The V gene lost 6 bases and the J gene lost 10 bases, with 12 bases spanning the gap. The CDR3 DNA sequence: TGTGCCAGCAGGGAGGGGCAATCAGCTTTCTTT. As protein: CASREGQSAFF.

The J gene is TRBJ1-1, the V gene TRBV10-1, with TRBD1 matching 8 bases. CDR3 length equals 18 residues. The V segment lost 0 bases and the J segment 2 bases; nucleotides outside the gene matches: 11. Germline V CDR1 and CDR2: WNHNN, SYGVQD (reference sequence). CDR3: CASSESWAQGACNTEAFF. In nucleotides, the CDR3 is TGCGCCAGCAGTGAGTCGTGGGCGCAGGGGGCGTGTAACACTGAAGCTTTCTTT.

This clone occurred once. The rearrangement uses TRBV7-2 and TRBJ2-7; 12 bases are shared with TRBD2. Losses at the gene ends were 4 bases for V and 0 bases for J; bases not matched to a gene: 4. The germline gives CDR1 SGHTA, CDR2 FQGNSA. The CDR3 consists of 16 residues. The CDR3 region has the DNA TGTGCCAGCAGCTCGACACTAGCGGGGGGCTCCTACGAGCAGTACTTC. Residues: CASSSTLAGGSYEQYF.

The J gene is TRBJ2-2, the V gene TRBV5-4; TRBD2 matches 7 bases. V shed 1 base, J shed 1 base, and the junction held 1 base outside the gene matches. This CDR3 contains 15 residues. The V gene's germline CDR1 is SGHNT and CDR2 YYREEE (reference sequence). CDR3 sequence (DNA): TGTGCCAGCAGCTTGCGCGGGGGGAACACCGGGGAGCTGTTTTTT. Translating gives CASSLRGGNTGELFF. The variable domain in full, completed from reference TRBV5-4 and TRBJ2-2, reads ETGVTQSPTHLIKTRGQQVTLRCSSQSGHNTVSWYQQALGQGPQFIFQYYREEENGRGNFPPRFSGLQFPNYSSELNVNALELDDSALYLCASSLRGGNTGELFFGEGSRLTVL.

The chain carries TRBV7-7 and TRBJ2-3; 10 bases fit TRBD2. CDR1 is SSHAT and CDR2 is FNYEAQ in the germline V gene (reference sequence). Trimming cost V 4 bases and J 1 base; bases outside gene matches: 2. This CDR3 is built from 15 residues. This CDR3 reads CASSSGLAGTDTQYF. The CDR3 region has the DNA TGTGCCAGCAGCTCTGGACTAGCGGGCACAGATACGCAGTATTTT.

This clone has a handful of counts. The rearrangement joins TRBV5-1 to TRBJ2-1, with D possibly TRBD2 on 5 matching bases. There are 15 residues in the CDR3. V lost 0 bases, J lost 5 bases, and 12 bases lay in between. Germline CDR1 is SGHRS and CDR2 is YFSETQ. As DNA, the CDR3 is TGCGCCAGCAGCTTGGACGTGACTATTCACAATGAGCAGTTCTTC. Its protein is CASSLDVTIHNEQFF.

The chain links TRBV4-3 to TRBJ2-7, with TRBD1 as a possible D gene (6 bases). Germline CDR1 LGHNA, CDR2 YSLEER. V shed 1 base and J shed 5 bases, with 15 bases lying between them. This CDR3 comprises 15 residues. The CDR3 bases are TGCGCCAGCAGCCAAGGTACCCAGGGGAGAGACGAGCAGTACTTC. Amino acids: CASSQGTQGRDEQYF.

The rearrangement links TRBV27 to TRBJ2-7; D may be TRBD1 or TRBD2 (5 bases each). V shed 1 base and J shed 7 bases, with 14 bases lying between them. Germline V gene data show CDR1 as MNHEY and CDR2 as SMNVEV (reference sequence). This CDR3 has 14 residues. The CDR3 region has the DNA TGTGCCAGCAGTTTATATGCCACGAGGGGAGAGCAGTACTTC. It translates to CASSLYATRGEQYF.

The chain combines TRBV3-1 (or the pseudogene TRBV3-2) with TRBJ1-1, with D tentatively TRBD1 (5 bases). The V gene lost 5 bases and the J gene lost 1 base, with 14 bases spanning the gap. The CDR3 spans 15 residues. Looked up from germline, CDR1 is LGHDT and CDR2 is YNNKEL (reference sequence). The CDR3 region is CASSSKPQGNTEAFF. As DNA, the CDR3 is TGTGCCAGCAGCTCAAAACCCCAGGGGAACACTGAAGCTTTCTTT.

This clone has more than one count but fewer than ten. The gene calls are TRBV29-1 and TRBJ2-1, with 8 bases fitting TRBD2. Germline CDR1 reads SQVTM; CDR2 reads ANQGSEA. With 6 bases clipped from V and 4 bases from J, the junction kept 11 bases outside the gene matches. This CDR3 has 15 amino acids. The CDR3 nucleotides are TGCAGCGTCCCAAGGGGAGCGGGGGAATACAATGAGCAGTTCTTC. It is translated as CSVPRGAGEYNEQFF.

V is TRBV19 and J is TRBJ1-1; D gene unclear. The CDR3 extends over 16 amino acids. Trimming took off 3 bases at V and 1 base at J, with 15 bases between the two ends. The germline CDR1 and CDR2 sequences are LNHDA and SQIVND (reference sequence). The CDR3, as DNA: TGTGCCAGTAGTATGAGTACAGACCCCGGGAACACTGAAGCTTTCTTT. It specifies CASSMSTDPGNTEAFF. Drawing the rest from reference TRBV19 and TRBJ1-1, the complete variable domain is DGGITQSPKYLFRKEGQNVTLSCEQNLNHDAMYWYRQDPGQGLRLIYYSQIVNDFQKGDIAEGYSVSREKKESFPLTVTSAQKNPTAFYLCASSMSTDPGNTEAFFGQGTRLTVV.

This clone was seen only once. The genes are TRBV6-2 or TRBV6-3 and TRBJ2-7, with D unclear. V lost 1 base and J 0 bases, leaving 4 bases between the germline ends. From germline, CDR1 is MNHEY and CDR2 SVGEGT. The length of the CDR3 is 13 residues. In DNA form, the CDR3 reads TGTGCCAGCAGTTACTTCAACTCCTACGAGCAGTACTTC. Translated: CASSYFNSYEQYF.

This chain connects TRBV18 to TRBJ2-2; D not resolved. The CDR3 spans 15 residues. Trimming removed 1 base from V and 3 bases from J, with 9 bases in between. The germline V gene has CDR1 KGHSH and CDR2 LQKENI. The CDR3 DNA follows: TGTGCCAGCTCACCACTGCAGACTCACACCGGGGAGCTGTTTTTT. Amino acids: CASSPLQTHTGELFF.

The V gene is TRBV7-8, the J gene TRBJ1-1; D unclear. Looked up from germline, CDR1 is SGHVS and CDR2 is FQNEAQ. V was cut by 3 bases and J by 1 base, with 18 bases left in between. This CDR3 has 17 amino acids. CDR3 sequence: CASSLVPRSPENTEAFF. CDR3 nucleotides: TGTGCCAGCAGCTTGGTACCCCGGTCTCCGGAGAACACTGAAGCTTTCTTT.